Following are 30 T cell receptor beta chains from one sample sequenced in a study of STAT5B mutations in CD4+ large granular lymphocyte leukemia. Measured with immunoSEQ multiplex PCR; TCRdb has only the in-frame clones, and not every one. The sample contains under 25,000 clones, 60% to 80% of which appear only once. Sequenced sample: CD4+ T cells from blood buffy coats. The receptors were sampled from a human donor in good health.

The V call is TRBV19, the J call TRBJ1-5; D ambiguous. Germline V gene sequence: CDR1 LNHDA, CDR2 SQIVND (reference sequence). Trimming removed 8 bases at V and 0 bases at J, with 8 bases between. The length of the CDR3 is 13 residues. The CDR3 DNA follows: TGTGCCAGTCACCATTATAGCAATCAGCCCCAGCATTTT. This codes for CASHHYSNQPQHF. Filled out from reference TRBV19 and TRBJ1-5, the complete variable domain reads DGGITQSPKYLFRKEGQNVTLSCEQNLNHDAMYWYRQDPGQGLRLIYYSQIVNDFQKGDIAEGYSVSREKKESFPLTVTSAQKNPTAFYLCASHHYSNQPQHFGDGTRLSIL.

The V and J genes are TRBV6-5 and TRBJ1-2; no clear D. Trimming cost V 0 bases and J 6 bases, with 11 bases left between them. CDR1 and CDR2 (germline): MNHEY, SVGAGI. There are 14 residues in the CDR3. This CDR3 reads CASSYSSGADGYTF. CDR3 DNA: TGTGCCAGCAGTTACTCGTCCGGAGCGGATGGCTACACCTTC.

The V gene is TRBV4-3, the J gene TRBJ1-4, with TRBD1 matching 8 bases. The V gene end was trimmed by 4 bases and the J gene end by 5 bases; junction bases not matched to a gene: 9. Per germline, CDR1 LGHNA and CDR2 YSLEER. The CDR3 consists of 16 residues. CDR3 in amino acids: CASSPQPRTGNEKLFF. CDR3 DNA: TGCGCCAGCAGCCCCCAACCGAGGACAGGGAATGAAAAACTGTTTTTT.

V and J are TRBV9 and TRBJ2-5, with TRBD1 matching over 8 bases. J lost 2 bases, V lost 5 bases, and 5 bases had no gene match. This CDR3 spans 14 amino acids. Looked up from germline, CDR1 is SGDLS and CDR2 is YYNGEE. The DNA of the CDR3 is TGTGCCAGCAGTTCCAGGACAGGGCAAGAGACCCAGTACTTC. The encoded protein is CASSSRTGQETQYF. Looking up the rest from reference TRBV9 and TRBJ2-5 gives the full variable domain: DSGVTQTPKHLITATGQRVTLRCSPRSGDLSVYWYQQSLDQGLQFLIQYYNGEERAKGNILERFSAQQFPDLHSELNLSSLELGDSALYFCASSSRTGQETQYFGPGTRLLVL.

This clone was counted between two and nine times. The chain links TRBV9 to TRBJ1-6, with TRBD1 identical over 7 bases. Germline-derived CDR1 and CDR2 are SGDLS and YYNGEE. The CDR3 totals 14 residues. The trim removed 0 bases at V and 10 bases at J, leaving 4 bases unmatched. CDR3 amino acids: CASSVEGANSPLHF. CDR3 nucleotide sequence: TGTGCCAGCAGCGTAGAGGGGGCCAACTCACCCCTCCACTTT.

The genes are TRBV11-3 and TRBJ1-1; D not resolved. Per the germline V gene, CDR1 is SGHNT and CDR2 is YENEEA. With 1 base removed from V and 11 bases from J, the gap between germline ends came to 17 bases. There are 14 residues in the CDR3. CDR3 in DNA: TGTGCCAGCAGCTTAGGAAGAGAGAGCCGGTACGCTTTCTTT. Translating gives CASSLGRESRYAFF.

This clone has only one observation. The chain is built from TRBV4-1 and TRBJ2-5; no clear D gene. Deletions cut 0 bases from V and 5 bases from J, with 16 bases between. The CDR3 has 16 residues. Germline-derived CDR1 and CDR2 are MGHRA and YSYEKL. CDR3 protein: CASSQDRVDDGETQYF. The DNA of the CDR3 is TGCGCCAGCAGCCAAGACAGAGTGGACGATGGCGAGACCCAGTACTTC.

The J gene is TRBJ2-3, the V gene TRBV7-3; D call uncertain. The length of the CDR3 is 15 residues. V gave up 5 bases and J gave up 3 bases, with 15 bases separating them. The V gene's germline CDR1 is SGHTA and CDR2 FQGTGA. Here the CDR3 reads CASSRGPQQTDTQYF. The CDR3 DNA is TGTGCCAGCAGCCGCGGACCCCAGCAGACAGATACGCAGTATTTT.

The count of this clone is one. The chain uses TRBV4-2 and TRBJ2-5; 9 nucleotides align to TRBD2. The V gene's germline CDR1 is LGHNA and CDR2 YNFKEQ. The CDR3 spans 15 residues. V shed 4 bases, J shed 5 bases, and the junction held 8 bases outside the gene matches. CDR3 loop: CASSPKASGGETQYF. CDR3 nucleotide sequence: TGTGCCAGCAGCCCCAAGGCAAGCGGGGGGGAGACCCAGTACTTC.

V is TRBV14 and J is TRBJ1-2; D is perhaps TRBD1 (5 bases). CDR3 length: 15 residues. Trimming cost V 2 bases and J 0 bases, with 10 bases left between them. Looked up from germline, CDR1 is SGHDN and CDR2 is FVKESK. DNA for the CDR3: TGTGCCAGCAGCCAAACAACAGGAGCTAACTATGGCTACACCTTC. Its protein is CASSQTTGANYGYTF.

CDR3 nucleotides: TGTGCCAGCAGGGACCGGGCCCGGGGTTTGGCCCAGCATTTT. It is translated as CASRDRARGLAQHF. This sequence joins TRBV28 and TRBJ1-5, with D unclear. The length of the CDR3 is 14 residues. From germline, CDR1 is MDHEN and CDR2 SYDVKM. Deletions cut 6 bases from V and 11 bases from J, with 20 bases between.

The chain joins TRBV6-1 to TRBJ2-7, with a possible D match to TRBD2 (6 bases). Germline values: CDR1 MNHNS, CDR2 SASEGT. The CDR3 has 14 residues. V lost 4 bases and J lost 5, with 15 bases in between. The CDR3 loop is CASSASRRDHEQYF. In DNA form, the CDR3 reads TGTGCCAGCAGTGCGTCCAGGAGGGACCACGAGCAGTACTTC.

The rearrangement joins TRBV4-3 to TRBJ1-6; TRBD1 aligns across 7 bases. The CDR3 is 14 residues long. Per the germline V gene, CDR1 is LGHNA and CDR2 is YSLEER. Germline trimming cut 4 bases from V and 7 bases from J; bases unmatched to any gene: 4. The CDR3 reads CASSLTGTNSPLHF. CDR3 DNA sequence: TGCGCCAGCAGCCTGACAGGGACCAATTCACCCCTCCACTTT.

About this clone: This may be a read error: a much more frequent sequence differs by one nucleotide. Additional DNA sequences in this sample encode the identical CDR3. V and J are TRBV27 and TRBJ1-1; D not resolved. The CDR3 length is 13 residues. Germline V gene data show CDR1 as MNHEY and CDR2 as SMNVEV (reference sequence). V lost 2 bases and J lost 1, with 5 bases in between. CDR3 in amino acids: CASSLRQNTEAFF. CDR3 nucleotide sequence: TGTGCCAGCAGTTTACGACAGAACACTGAAGCTTTCTTT.

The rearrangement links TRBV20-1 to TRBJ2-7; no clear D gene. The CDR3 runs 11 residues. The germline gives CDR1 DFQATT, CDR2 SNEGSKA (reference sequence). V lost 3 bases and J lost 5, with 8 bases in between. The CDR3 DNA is TGCAGTGCTAGCGTGCGCCACGAGCAGTACTTC. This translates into CSASVRHEQYF.

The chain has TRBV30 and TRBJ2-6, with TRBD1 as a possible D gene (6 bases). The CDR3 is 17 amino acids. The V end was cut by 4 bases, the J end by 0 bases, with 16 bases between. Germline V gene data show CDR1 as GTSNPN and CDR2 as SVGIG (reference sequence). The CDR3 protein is CAWKVRTGRSGANVLTF. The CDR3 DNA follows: TGTGCCTGGAAAGTGAGAACAGGGCGCTCTGGGGCCAACGTCCTGACTTTC.

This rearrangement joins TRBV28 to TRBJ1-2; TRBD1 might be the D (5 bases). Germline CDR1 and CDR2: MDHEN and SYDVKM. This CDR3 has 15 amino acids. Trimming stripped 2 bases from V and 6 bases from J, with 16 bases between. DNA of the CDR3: TGTGCCAGCAGTTTAGCCGGGACGTGGTTGGATGGCTACACCTTC. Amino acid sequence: CASSLAGTWLDGYTF.

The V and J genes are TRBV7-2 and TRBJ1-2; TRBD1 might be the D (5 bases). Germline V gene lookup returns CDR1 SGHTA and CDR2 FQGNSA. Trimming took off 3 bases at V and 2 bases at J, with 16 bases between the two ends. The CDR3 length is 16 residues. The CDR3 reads CASSFSEGRANYGYTF. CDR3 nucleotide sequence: TGTGCCAGCAGCTTCTCCGAGGGGAGGGCGAACTATGGCTACACCTTC.

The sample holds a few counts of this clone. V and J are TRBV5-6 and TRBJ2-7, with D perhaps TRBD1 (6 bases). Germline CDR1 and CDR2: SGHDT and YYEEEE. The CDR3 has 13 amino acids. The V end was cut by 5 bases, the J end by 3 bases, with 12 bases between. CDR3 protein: CASRIGRGYEQYV. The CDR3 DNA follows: TGTGCCAGCAGAATCGGCAGGGGCTACGAGCAGTACGTC.

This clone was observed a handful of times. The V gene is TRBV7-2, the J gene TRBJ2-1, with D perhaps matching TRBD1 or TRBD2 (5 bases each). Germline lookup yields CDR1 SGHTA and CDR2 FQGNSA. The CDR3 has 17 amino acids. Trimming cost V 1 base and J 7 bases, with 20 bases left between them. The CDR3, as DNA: TGTGCCAGCAGCTTAGATCGGGGCCAAGCAGGGAATAATGAGCAGTTCTTC. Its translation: CASSLDRGQAGNNEQFF.

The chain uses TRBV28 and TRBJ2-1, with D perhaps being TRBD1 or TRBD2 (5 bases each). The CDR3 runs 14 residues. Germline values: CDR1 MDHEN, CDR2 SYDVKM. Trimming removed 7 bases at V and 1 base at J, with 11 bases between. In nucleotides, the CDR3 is TGTGCCAGCAAGAGGGGCTGGTCCTACAATGAGCAGTTCTTC. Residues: CASKRGWSYNEQFF.

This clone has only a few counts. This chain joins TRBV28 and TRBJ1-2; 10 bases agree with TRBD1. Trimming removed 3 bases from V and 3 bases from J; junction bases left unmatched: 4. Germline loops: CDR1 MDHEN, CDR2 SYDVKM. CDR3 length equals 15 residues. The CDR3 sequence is CASSFSGTGDYGYTF. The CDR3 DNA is TGTGCCAGCAGTTTTTCCGGGACAGGGGACTATGGCTACACCTTC.

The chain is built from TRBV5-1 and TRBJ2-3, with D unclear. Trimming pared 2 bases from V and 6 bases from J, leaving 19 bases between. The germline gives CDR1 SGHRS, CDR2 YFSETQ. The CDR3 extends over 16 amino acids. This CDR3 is CASSLGREWLQDTQYF. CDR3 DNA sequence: TGCGCCAGCAGCTTAGGCCGCGAGTGGCTACAGGATACGCAGTATTTT.

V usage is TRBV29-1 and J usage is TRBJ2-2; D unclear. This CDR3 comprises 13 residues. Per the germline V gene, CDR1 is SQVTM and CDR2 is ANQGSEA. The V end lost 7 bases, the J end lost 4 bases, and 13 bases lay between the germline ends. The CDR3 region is CSGTSQRTGELFF. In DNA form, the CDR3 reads TGCAGCGGTACTTCCCAGCGCACCGGGGAGCTGTTTTTT.

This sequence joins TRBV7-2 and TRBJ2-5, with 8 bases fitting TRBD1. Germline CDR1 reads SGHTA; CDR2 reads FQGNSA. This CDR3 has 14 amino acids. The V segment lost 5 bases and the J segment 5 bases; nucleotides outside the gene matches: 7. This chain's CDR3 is CASSPDRAAETQYF. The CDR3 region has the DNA TGTGCCAGCAGCCCGGACAGGGCCGCGGAGACCCAGTACTTC.

In nucleotides, the CDR3 is TGTGCCAGCAGCGTTGAAGCGGGAACCTACAATGAGCAGTTCTTC. Translation gives CASSVEAGTYNEQFF. The V call is TRBV9, the J call TRBJ2-1, with TRBD2 identical over 7 bases. Trimming took 2 bases from V and 2 from J; bases not matched to a gene: 4. CDR1 SGDLS and CDR2 YYNGEE come from the germline V gene. This CDR3 contains 15 residues.

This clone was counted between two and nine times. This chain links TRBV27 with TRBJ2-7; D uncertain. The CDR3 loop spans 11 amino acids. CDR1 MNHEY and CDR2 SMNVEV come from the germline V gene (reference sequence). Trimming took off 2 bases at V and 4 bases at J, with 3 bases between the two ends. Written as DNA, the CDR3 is TGTGCCAGCAGTTTAGGTTACGAGCAGTACTTC. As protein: CASSLGYEQYF.

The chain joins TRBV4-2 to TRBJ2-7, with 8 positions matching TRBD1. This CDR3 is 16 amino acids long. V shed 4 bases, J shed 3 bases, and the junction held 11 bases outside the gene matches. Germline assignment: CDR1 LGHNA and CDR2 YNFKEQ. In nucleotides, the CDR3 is TGTGCCAGCAGCCCGTCAAAAGGGACAGGTGGCTACGAGCAGTACTTC. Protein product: CASSPSKGTGGYEQYF.

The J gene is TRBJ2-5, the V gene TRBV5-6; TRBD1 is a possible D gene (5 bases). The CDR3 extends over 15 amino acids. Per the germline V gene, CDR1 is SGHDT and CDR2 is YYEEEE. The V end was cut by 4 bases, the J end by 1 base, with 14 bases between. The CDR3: CASSDSGHAQETQYF. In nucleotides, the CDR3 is TGTGCCAGCAGCGACTCAGGGCACGCCCAAGAGACCCAGTACTTC.

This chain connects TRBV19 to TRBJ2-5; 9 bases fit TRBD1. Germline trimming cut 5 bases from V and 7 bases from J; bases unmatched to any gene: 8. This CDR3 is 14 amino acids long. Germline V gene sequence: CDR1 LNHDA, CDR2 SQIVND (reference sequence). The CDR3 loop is CASSDRTGDGTQYF. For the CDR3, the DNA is TGTGCCAGTAGTGATCGGACAGGGGACGGGACCCAGTACTTC. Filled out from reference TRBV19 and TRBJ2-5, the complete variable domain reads DGGITQSPKYLFRKEGQNVTLSCEQNLNHDAMYWYRQDPGQGLRLIYYSQIVNDFQKGDIAEGYSVSREKKESFPLTVTSAQKNPTAFYLCASSDRTGDGTQYFGPGTRLLVL.